A selection of T cell receptor beta chains follows, all from one sample in a study of CD8 T cells in Susac syndrome. TCRdb re-called the immunoSEQ multiplex PCR reads through MiXCR, storing one row per CDR3 protein. The sample holds 55,000 to 75,000 distinct CDR3 sequences; 93% are singletons and the top ten take around 0.15%. The sequencing input was CD4+ T cells from PBMCs. The receptors here all came from a human donor with Susac syndrome. Both conserved end residues are trimmed from each CDR3.

v_call	j_call	cdr3_aa
TRBV6-1	TRBJ2-2	ASRVTPGTGELF
TRBV11-3	TRBJ2-6	ASSLRDTVRSGANVLT
TRBV28	TRBJ2-7	ASSLATGPPYEQY
TRBV4-2	TRBJ1-2	ASSQDLTGGTGYT
TRBV30	TRBJ1-5	AWSRGPANQPQH
TRBV28	TRBJ2-6	ASSSSERAGANVLT
TRBV6-2/TRBV6-3	TRBJ1-1	ASSWGTEAF
TRBV7-9	TRBJ2-4	ASSLDQQIQY
TRBV4-1	TRBJ2-3	ASSQTLAGAGTDTQY
TRBV7-3	TRBJ2-3	ASSLHGPLVIPDTQY
TRBV2	TRBJ1-4	ASRGDRATNEKLF
TRBV19	TRBJ1-2	ASSMVGQGNYGYT
TRBV6-1	TRBJ2-1	ASSPLHGTGTYNEQF
TRBV30	TRBJ2-7	ATAVTYEQY
TRBV5-1	TRBJ2-1	ASSFRITYNEQF
TRBV30	TRBJ1-6	AWSVEMAGNSPLH
TRBV2	TRBJ2-1	ASGWGFAEQF
TRBV5-1	TRBJ1-6	ASSLTGDSPLH
TRBV30	TRBJ2-5	AWSQGWQETQY
TRBV7-3	TRBJ2-3	ASSHETVDTQY
TRBV7-9	TRBJ2-5	ASSSLSRGFTQY
TRBV28	TRBJ1-3	ASSSFPGSGNTIY
TRBV19	TRBJ1-4	ATGRQDEKLF
TRBV7-2	TRBJ2-5	ASSRNQNRGSWETQY
TRBV20-1	TRBJ2-5	SARLSGGPEETQY
TRBV5-1	TRBJ1-1	ASSFGQAVDEAF
TRBV5-1	TRBJ2-3	ASSLGGAGLVDTQY
TRBV19	TRBJ1-5	ASSIRPYRQVSNQPQH
TRBV4-2	TRBJ1-4	ASSHSQGAVGEKLF
TRBV6-2/TRBV6-3	TRBJ2-7	ASSRTAAYEQY
TRBV7-9	TRBJ2-7	ASSLGQGWEQY
TRBV7-3	TRBJ2-2	ASSREGANTGELF
TRBV20-1	TRBJ2-7	SAKGGRSYEQY
TRBV28	TRBJ1-5	ASSFGGGGQPQH
TRBV7-3	TRBJ2-1	ASSLNAGAYNEQF
TRBV12-3/TRBV12-4	TRBJ1-5	ASSGRQIQPQH
TRBV6-5	TRBJ1-5	ASSRDRGASQPQH
TRBV4-2	TRBJ1-2	ASSQVRGDRGGYT
TRBV18	TRBJ2-5	ASSLLAGGQETQY
TRBV14	TRBJ1-6	ASSQNSLGPLH
TRBV30	TRBJ2-2	AWRPPGGELF
TRBV28	TRBJ1-2	ASSSAFGGGYT
TRBV5-1	TRBJ2-3	ASSAGLAGLVDTQY
TRBV29-1	TRBJ1-1	SYTRTGPVEAF
TRBV20-1	TRBJ2-3	SARTSEGTDTQY
TRBV4-3	TRBJ1-4	ASSQAGKLRNEKLF
TRBV30	TRBJ1-3	AWSVLSDSGNTIY
TRBV7-3	TRBJ1-3	ASSLGDSRTGNTIY
TRBV7-9	TRBJ1-4	ASSLGGSEKLF
TRBV7-8	TRBJ1-1	ASVLVYSGSKAF
TRBV6-5	TRBJ2-2	ASSYSIFRGGTGELF
TRBV14	TRBJ1-6	ASSQDFRTGSYRDGGRSLH
TRBV6-5	TRBJ2-5	ASSRTSVSETQY
TRBV7-2	TRBJ2-3	ASSFGGPGTDTQY
TRBV28	TRBJ1-5	ASSFGTRGQGQPQH